This T cell receptor beta chain came from a study of tumor-infiltrating lymphocytes in localized non-small cell lung cancer. The length of the CDR3 is 16 residues. Sequenced by immunoSEQ multiplex PCR; TCRdb stores in-frame clones only, minus some. Found here are fewer than 20,000 clones, 75% of them singletons; the top ten hold approximately 9.6%. Sample: lung tumor tissue. The sequence derives from a human donor with non-small cell lung cancer. The V and J genes are TRBV21-1 and TRBJ2-7; the D call TRBD2 from the table was never checked on the DNA. TRBV21-1 is annotated as a pseudogene. The CDR3 region has the DNA TGTGCCAGCAGCATATTAAAGACTAGCAAGACTTACGAGCAGTACTTC. Translated: CASSILKTSKTYEQYF.